What follows describes a single TCR beta chain. The sample is drawn from a study of blood T cell repertoires in COVID-19. Study in general: The United States, Italy and Spain provided the acute and convalescent COVID-19 samples. From T cells, B-cell-depleted T cells, or PBMCs came the material, which was cDNA or gDNA.

Study processing details: Counts of nucleated cells, estimated from reference gene primer amplification, were obtained. Method: immunoSEQ multiplex PCR; TCRdb's copy keeps in-frame clones and lacks some. V, J and clone size derive from that table, while D and trimming were established from the DNA sequence. This sample has some 55,000 clones; about 90% occur once, and the top ten carry roughly 7.2%. The CDR3 is 17 residues long. Germline V lookup: CDR1 SGHRS, CDR2 YFSETQ. V shed 3 bases and J 2 bases; nucleotides not matched to a gene: 12. This receptor was identified in a man aged 55 to 70 with acute or convalescent COVID-19. The specimen sequenced was peripheral blood. The V and J genes are TRBV5-1 and TRBJ1-1, with 8 bases fitting TRBD1. The chain's CDR3 is CASSSIPGGAGNTEAFF. The CDR3, as DNA: TGCGCCAGCAGCTCCATCCCAGGGGGCGCAGGAAACACTGAAGCTTTCTTT.